A selection of T cell receptor beta chains follows, all from one sample in a study of T cell repertoires in ileal Crohn's disease. The assay was immunoSEQ multiplex PCR, and TCRdb's table has in-frame clones only and misses some. The sample comprises 9,500 to 15,000 clones, 70% to 80% of which are singletons, and under 5% rests with the top ten. Sequencing was done on a sample of ileal tissue. The receptors come from an adult with Crohn's disease. Both conserved end residues are part of each CDR3.

V gene: TRBV5-1
CDR3 length: 15
CDR3 protein: CASSSSDGSGETQYF

V gene: TRBV5-5
CDR3 length: 15
CDR3 protein: CASSLDTGGNYGYTF

V gene: TRBV30
CDR3 length: 14
CDR3 protein: CAWNRVFGNSPLHF

V gene: TRBV4-2
CDR3 length: 16
CDR3 protein: CASSRELAGGSYEQYF

V gene: TRBV5-4
CDR3 length: 18
CDR3 protein: CASSRPGQGYSGANVLTF

V gene: TRBV14
CDR3 length: 14
CDR3 protein: CASSQIGQSGELFF

V gene: TRBV4-2
CDR3 length: 13
CDR3 protein: CASSQDAVGELFF

V gene: TRBV28
CDR3 length: 15
CDR3 protein: CASSVPGTSYAEAFF

V gene: TRBV5-4
CDR3 length: 14
CDR3 protein: CASSRDSAGYEQYF

V gene: TRBV6-6
CDR3 length: 15
CDR3 protein: CATIDKGRVNTEAFF

V gene: TRBV5-1
CDR3 length: 16
CDR3 protein: CASSLNPDSSGNTIYF

V gene: TRBV19
CDR3 length: 14
CDR3 protein: CASTAGDSGNTIYF

V gene: TRBV6-6
CDR3 length: 14
CDR3 protein: CASSYPGQGQPQHF

V gene: TRBV28
CDR3 length: 16
CDR3 protein: CASSPLFEQIGNEQFF

V gene: TRBV9
CDR3 length: 14
CDR3 protein: CASSVVAVNTEAFF

V gene: TRBV11-3
CDR3 length: 15
CDR3 protein: CASSLSLSGANVLTF

V gene: TRBV7-9
CDR3 length: 15
CDR3 protein: CASSSGTAFNYGYTF